The source of this TCR beta chain is a study of early T cells in non-severe SARS-CoV-2 infection. This clonotype was detected only a few times. Unique molecular identifiers (one per individual cDNA molecule) were attached. Using its own MiXCR run on the 5' RACE reads, TCRdb lists one record per CDR3 protein. The profile covers about 38,000 distinct CDR3 sequences, with over 3.5% appearing a single time and 16% taken by the ten largest. Sequencing was done on a sample of whole blood. This TCR derives from an adult who was a healthcare worker with PCR-confirmed SARS-CoV-2 infection or an uninfected control (not recorded which).

In DNA form, the CDR3 reads TGTGCCAGCTCCTCCCCGGGACAAGAGACCCAGTACTTC. Its translation is CASSSPGQETQYF. The chain has TRBV18 and TRBJ2-5; possibly TRBD2 for D (5 bases). This CDR3 has 13 amino acids. Germline V lookup: CDR1 KGHSH, CDR2 LQKENI. V shed 6 bases and J shed 2 bases, with 10 bases lying between them.